The 3 T cell receptor beta chains below all came from one sample that was sequenced in a study of T cells after yellow fever vaccination. One entry per CDR3 protein results from TCRdb running MiXCR on the 5' RACE reads. The profile covers some 560,000 distinct CDR3 sequences, with around 17% appearing a single time and roughly 17% taken by the ten largest. The source was PBMCs, collected about 5 days after the first yellow fever vaccination. All receptors derive from a man in his late teens or twenties who received the YFV17D yellow fever vaccine.

V usage is TRBV4-1 and J usage is TRBJ2-2; 8 nucleotides agree with TRBD1. CDR1 and CDR2 from the germline V gene are MGHRA and YSYEKL. The CDR3 is made up of 16 amino acids. J gave up 4 bases and V 3 bases, and 7 bases lay outside the gene matches. The CDR3, as DNA: TGCGCCAGCAGCCACCCGGCAACAGGGGGCACCGGGGAGCTGTTTTTT. Translation: CASSHPATGGTGELFF.

The chain links TRBV9 to TRBJ1-1; weak D call: TRBD1 (5 bases). The CDR3 has 16 amino acids. Germline V gives CDR1 SGDLS, CDR2 YYNGEE. The V end lost 0 bases, the J end lost 3 bases, and 15 bases lay between the germline ends. This CDR3 is CASSVAPRGRDTEAFF. The CDR3 DNA is TGTGCCAGCAGCGTAGCTCCCCGGGGCAGGGACACTGAAGCTTTCTTT.

The CDR3 DNA follows: TGTGCCAGCAGTTACTCGCAGTCCTTAGCCAAAAACATTCAGTACTTC. The encoded protein is CASSYSQSLAKNIQYF. The chain has TRBV6-2 or TRBV6-3 and TRBJ2-4; no clear D gene. V was trimmed by 0 bases and J by 0 bases, leaving 9 bases between them. Germline lookup yields CDR1 MNHEY and CDR2 SVGEGT. This CDR3 has 16 amino acids.